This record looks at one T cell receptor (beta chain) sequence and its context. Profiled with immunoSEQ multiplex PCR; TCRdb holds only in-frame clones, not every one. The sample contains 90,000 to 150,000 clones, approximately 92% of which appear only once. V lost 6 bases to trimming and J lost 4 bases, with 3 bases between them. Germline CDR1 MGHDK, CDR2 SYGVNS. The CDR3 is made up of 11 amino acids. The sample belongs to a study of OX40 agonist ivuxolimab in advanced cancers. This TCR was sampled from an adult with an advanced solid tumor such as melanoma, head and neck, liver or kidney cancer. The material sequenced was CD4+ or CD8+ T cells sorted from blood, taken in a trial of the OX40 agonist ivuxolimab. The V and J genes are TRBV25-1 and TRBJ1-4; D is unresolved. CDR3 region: CASSHNEKLFF. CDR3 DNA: TGTGCCAGCAGCCATAATGAAAAACTGTTTTTT.